A single sample gave rise to the 14 T cell receptor beta chains below, sequenced in a study of T cell responses to AZD1222 COVID-19 vaccine. The data were produced by immunoSEQ multiplex PCR, yet TCRdb's version contains in-frame clones alone and is incomplete. The sample includes around 99,000 clones, about nine tenths of them seen just once. The starting material was peripheral blood, obtained on day 0 of AZD1222 vaccination. The receptor set was obtained from an adult in good health.

CDR3 in DNA: TGTGCCAGCAGTTTGGGGACCGGGAGGCGGGATTCACCCCTCCACTTT. Translated: CASSLGTGRRDSPLHF. The chain links TRBV27 to TRBJ1-6; a weak D match, TRBD1 (5 bases). This CDR3 has 16 residues. Germline CDR1 and CDR2: MNHEY and SMNVEV (reference sequence). V lost 3 bases and J 8 bases, leaving 17 bases between the germline ends.

The V gene is TRBV19, the J gene TRBJ2-1, with D tentatively TRBD1 (6 bases). Trimming removed 2 bases from V and 4 bases from J, with 15 bases in between. Germline CDR1 and CDR2: LNHDA and SQIVND (reference sequence). The CDR3 runs to 16 residues. In DNA form, the CDR3 reads TGTGCCAGTAGTATATATCGGGACACCAAGTACAATGAGCAGTTCTTC. Translating gives CASSIYRDTKYNEQFF.

The chain couples TRBV11-2 to TRBJ1-2, with 7 bases matching TRBD1. Germline assignment: CDR1 SGHAT and CDR2 FQNNGV. V lost 6 bases and J lost 10; bases outside the gene matches: 5. The CDR3 extends over 11 amino acids. CDR3 loop: CASRYGQDYTF. The CDR3 region has the DNA TGTGCCAGCAGATACGGACAGGACTACACCTTC. Variable domain in full (rest from reference TRBV11-2 and TRBJ1-2): EAGVAQSPRYKIIEKRQSVAFWCNPISGHATLYWYQQILGQGPKLLIQFQNNGVVDDSQLPKDRFSAERLKGVDSTLKIQPAKLEDSAVYLCASRYGQDYTFGSGTRLTVV.

The V gene is TRBV18, the J gene TRBJ2-3, with D unclear. V lost 2 bases, J lost 0 bases, and 9 bases lay in between. CDR1 and CDR2 from the germline V gene are KGHSH and LQKENI. The CDR3 contains 15 residues. The CDR3: CASSPGVYSTDTQYF. DNA of the CDR3: TGTGCCAGCTCACCAGGAGTTTATAGCACAGATACGCAGTATTTT. The full variable domain, its missing parts supplied by reference TRBV18 and TRBJ2-3, is NAGVMQNPRHLVRRRGQEARLRCSPMKGHSHVYWYRQLPEEGLKFMVYLQKENIIDESGMPKERFSAEFPKEGPSILRIQQVVRGDSAAYFCASSPGVYSTDTQYFGPGTRLTVL.

The sample holds one count of this clone. The V and J genes are TRBV6-5 and TRBJ1-1; D call uncertain. Between the trimmed V and J ends, which lost 0 bases and 0 bases, there was a span of 8 bases. The CDR3 is 15 amino acids. The germline gives CDR1 MNHEY, CDR2 SVGAGI. The CDR3 is CASSYSRTVNTEAFF. The CDR3 DNA follows: TGTGCCAGCAGTTACTCGAGAACCGTGAACACTGAAGCTTTCTTT.

The V gene is TRBV19, the J gene TRBJ1-5; D remains ambiguous. Trimming shortened V by 5 bases and J by 10 bases, and 15 bases separated the two germline ends. The CDR3 extends over 13 amino acids. The germline gives CDR1 LNHDA, CDR2 SQIVND (reference sequence). This chain's CDR3 is CASSFVRTGPQHF. The CDR3 DNA reads TGTGCCAGTAGTTTCGTCAGGACCGGACCCCAGCATTTT.

V is TRBV6-2 or TRBV6-3 and J is TRBJ1-5; TRBD1 matches at 9 bases. V shed 2 bases, J shed 5 bases, and the junction held 7 bases outside the gene matches. Germline lookup yields CDR1 MNHEY and CDR2 SVGEGT. The CDR3 contains 16 residues. The CDR3 DNA is TGTGCCAGCAGTTACCGGGGACAGGGCCTATATCAGCCCCAGCATTTT. Its translation is CASSYRGQGLYQPQHF.

This clone was picked up one time. The chain uses TRBV6-5 and TRBJ1-4, with D possibly being TRBD1 (5 bases). The germline CDR1 and CDR2 sequences are MNHEY and SVGAGI. Trimming took 2 bases from V and 8 from J, leaving 12 bases between them. CDR3 size: 14 residues. The CDR3 is CASSYGRVGEKLFF. In nucleotides, the CDR3 is TGTGCCAGCAGTTACGGCAGGGTTGGAGAAAAACTGTTTTTT.

This rearrangement joins TRBV7-2 to TRBJ2-1; D tentatively fits TRBD1 or TRBD2 (5 bases each). Germline CDR1 SGHTA, CDR2 FQGNSA. CDR3 length: 17 amino acids. Deletions cut 3 bases from V and 3 bases from J, with 18 bases between. The CDR3 reads CASSLSGRSGGYNEQFF. CDR3 nucleotides: TGTGCCAGCAGCTTGAGTGGTAGGTCTGGGGGCTACAATGAGCAGTTCTTC.

This clone showed up just a few times. This sequence joins TRBV7-6 and TRBJ2-7; 7 bases align to TRBD1. The CDR3 totals 13 residues. Trimming cost V 5 bases and J 6 bases; bases outside gene matches: 7. Germline assignment: CDR1 SGHVS and CDR2 FNYEAQ. The CDR3 here is CASSLKRGREQYF. The CDR3 DNA is TGTGCCAGCAGCCTCAAGAGGGGGCGCGAGCAGTACTTC.

A single count supports this clone. The chain combines TRBV5-1 with TRBJ2-3; 8 nucleotides line up with TRBD1. CDR3 length equals 18 residues. Germline trimming cut 2 bases from V and 8 bases from J; bases unmatched to any gene: 19. The germline V gene has CDR1 SGHRS and CDR2 YFSETQ. CDR3 sequence: CASSLILTTGALLGTQYF. The CDR3 nucleotides are TGCGCCAGCAGCTTAATACTTACGACAGGGGCGCTTTTAGGTACGCAGTATTTT.

This chain joins TRBV4-1 and TRBJ1-1, with 9 bases identical to TRBD1. J was trimmed by 2 bases and V by 2 bases; bases with no gene match: 3. The CDR3 covers 15 residues. Germline lookup yields CDR1 MGHRA and CDR2 YSYEKL. The CDR3 loop is CASSQWTGANTEAFF. The CDR3 coding sequence is TGCGCCAGCAGCCAATGGACAGGGGCAAACACTGAAGCTTTCTTT.

The chain joins TRBV19 to TRBJ1-2; the match to TRBD1 covers 12 bases. Germline V gene lookup returns CDR1 LNHDA and CDR2 SQIVND (reference sequence). The CDR3 is 15 amino acids. J lost 8 bases, V lost 3 bases, and 7 bases had no gene match. CDR3 region: CASSIRDRGPYGYTF. As DNA, the CDR3 is TGTGCCAGTAGTATCCGGGACAGGGGGCCGTACGGCTACACCTTC.

CDR3 amino acids: CASSLGAGVSYEQYF. The CDR3 DNA is TGTGCCAGCAGCTTAGGCGCAGGGGTCTCCTACGAGCAGTACTTC. V and J are TRBV7-3 and TRBJ2-7; D may be TRBD1 (6 bases). This CDR3 is built from 15 residues. Germline values: CDR1 SGHTA, CDR2 FQGTGA. V shed 2 bases and J shed 0 bases, with 11 bases lying between them.